This T cell receptor (beta chain) comes out of a study of technical replicates of blood from a few donors. Repertoires were generated with immunoSEQ multiplex PCR, while TCRdb's copy carries only in-frame clones and drops some. The sample lists approximately 87,000 clones, 94% seen once, with about 0.25% in the top ten. The CDR3 is made up of 14 amino acids. Germline values: CDR1 SGHTA, CDR2 FQGNSA. The V segment lost 8 bases and the J segment 6 bases; nucleotides outside the gene matches: 5. What was sequenced was T cells isolated from PBMCs. This TCR came from a human donor in good health. This chain uses TRBV7-2 with TRBJ2-1, with 12 bases that match TRBD2. CDR3 residues: CASLLAGGPNEQFF. The CDR3 DNA follows: TGTGCCAGCCTTCTAGCGGGAGGGCCCAATGAGCAGTTCTTC.